This TCR beta chain was retrieved from a study of T cells in Graves' hyperthyroidism and ophthalmopathy. For this clonotype: The antigen remains undetermined.

The CDR3 contains 19 residues. V lost 1 base, J lost 0 bases, and 11 bases stayed unmatched. Germline CDR1 reads LNHNV; CDR2 reads YYDKDF (reference sequence). Clinical Activity Scores of at least 3, NOSPECS grades of at least 4 and durations under 3 months characterized ophthalmopathy patients. Every diagnosis used clinical symptoms, serum thyroxine and TRAb, thyroid ultrasound and orbital computed tomography. Regions amplified from RNA transcripts were the TCR beta CDR3 regions. A first-round RT-PCR of the TCR CDR3 used the HTBI primer set. Each CDR3 protein is one row after TCRdb ran MiXCR on the multiplex PCR reads. This sample has about 610,000 distinct CDR3 sequences, with roughly 14% found just once. Findings of the study overall: Most clonotypes that expanded in the thyroid above 0.001 also showed up in blood.

The chain is built from TRBV15 and TRBJ2-5; 10 bases are a match to TRBD1. The TCR originated in a woman aged 40 to 49 with Graves' ophthalmopathy. Sequenced: blood. The CDR3 DNA sequence: TGTGCCACCAGCAGAGCGCGGGACAGGGGAACCTGGTACCAAGAGACCCAGTACTTC. This sequence encodes CATSRARDRGTWYQETQYF.